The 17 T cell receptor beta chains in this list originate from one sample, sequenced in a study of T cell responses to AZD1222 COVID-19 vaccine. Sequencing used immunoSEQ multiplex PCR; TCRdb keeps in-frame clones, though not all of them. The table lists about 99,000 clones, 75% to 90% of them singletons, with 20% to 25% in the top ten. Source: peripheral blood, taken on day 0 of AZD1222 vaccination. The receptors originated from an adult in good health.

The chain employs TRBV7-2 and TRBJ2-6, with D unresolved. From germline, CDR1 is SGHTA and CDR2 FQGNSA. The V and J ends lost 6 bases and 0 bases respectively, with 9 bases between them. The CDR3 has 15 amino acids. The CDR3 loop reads CASRFEVSGANVLTF. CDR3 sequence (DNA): TGTGCCAGCAGATTCGAGGTCTCTGGGGCCAACGTCCTGACTTTC. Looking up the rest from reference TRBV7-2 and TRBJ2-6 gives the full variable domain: GAGVSQSPSNKVTEKGKDVELRCDPISGHTALYWYRQSLGQGLEFLIYFQGNSAPDKSGLPSDRFSAERTGGSVSTLTIQRTQQEDSAVYLCASRFEVSGANVLTFGAGSRLTVL.

The CDR3 is CASSSPGSANEKLFF. In nucleotides, the CDR3 is TGTGCCAGCTCATCGCCAGGGTCAGCTAATGAAAAACTGTTTTTT. This chain links TRBV18 with TRBJ1-4, with D possibly TRBD1 on 5 matching bases. CDR3 length equals 15 residues. V lost 5 bases and J 3 bases, leaving 13 bases between the germline ends. The germline V gene encodes CDR1 KGHSH and CDR2 LQKENI.

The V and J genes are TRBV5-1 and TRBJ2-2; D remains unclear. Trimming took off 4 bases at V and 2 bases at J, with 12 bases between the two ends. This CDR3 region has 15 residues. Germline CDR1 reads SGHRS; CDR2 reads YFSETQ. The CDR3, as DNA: TGCGCCAGCAGCGTCCTGGACCAAAACACCGGGGAGCTGTTTTTT. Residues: CASSVLDQNTGELFF.

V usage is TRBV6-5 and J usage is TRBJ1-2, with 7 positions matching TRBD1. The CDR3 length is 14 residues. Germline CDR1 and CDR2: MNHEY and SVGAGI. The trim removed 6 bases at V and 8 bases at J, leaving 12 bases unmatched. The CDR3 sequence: CASSKNRQGSGYTF. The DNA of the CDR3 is TGTGCCAGCAGCAAAAATAGACAGGGTTCAGGCTACACCTTC.

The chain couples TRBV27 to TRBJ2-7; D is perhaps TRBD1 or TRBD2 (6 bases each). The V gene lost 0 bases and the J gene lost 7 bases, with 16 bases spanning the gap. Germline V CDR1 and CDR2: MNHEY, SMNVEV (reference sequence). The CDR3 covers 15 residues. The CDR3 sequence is CASSLSKRGAGEQYF. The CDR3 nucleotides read TGTGCCAGCAGTTTATCGAAGAGGGGGGCGGGGGAGCAGTACTTC.

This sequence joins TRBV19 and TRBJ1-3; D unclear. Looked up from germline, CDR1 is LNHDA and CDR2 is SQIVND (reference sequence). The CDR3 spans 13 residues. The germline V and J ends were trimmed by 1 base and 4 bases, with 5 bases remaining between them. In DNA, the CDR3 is TGTGCCAGTAGTATAGTCTCGGGAAACACCATATATTTT. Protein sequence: CASSIVSGNTIYF.

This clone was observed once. In DNA form, the CDR3 reads TGTGCCAGCTCACCCGACAGGGCCCACGAGCAGTACTTC. Translated: CASSPDRAHEQYF. The rearrangement links TRBV18 to TRBJ2-7, with TRBD1 matching over 7 bases. J gave up 5 bases and V 3 bases, and 4 bases lay outside the gene matches. Germline lookup yields CDR1 KGHSH and CDR2 LQKENI. The CDR3 sequence is 13 residues long. Combining the CDR3 with reference TRBV18 and TRBJ2-7 gives the whole variable domain NAGVMQNPRHLVRRRGQEARLRCSPMKGHSHVYWYRQLPEEGLKFMVYLQKENIIDESGMPKERFSAEFPKEGPSILRIQQVVRGDSAAYFCASSPDRAHEQYFGPGTRLTVT.

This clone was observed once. The chain's CDR3 is CASSIRGLAGNQPQHF. DNA for the CDR3: TGTGCCAGCAGCATCCGCGGCCTGGCGGGCAATCAGCCCCAGCATTTT. V gene TRBV5-8 combines with J gene TRBJ1-5, with no clear D. This CDR3 comprises 16 residues. Trimming pared 4 bases from V and 2 bases from J, leaving 16 bases between. CDR1 is SGHTS, CDR2 YDEGEE, per germline.

The CDR3 bases are TGTGCCAGCAGCTTAGATTTGCCGGACAGAAATTACTTC. Protein product: CASSLDLPDRNYF. The rearrangement joins TRBV11-2 to TRBJ2-5; TRBD1 is a possible D gene (6 bases). Germline V lookup: CDR1 SGHAT, CDR2 FQNNGV. Trimming took 0 bases from V and 14 from J, leaving 16 bases between them. This CDR3 contains 13 residues.

The CDR3, as DNA: TGTGCCAGCAGCTTCCCGACAGGGACTGAAGCTTTCTTT. Translated: CASSFPTGTEAFF. The chain carries TRBV5-4 and TRBJ1-1; 7 bases are a match to TRBD1. Germline trimming cut 2 bases from V and 5 bases from J; bases unmatched to any gene: 3. Looked up from germline, CDR1 is SGHNT and CDR2 is YYREEE (reference sequence). The CDR3 consists of 13 residues. The full variable domain, completed using reference TRBV5-4 and TRBJ1-1, is ETGVTQSPTHLIKTRGQQVTLRCSSQSGHNTVSWYQQALGQGPQFIFQYYREEENGRGNFPPRFSGLQFPNYSSELNVNALELDDSALYLCASSFPTGTEAFFGQGTRLTVV.

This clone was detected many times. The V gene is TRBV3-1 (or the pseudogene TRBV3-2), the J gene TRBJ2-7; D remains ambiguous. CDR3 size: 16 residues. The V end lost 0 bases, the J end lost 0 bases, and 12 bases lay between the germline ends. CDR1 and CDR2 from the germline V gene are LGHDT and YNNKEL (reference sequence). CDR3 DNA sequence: TGTGCCAGCAGCCAAGAGGTGGTCACTAACTCCTACGAGCAGTACTTC. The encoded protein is CASSQEVVTNSYEQYF.

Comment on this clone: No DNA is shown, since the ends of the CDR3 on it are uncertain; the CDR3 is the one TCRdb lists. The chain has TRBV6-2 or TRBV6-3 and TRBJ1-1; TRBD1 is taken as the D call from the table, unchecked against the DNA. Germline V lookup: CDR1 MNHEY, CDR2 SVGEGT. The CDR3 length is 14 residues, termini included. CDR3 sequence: CASSTSGQASEAFF.

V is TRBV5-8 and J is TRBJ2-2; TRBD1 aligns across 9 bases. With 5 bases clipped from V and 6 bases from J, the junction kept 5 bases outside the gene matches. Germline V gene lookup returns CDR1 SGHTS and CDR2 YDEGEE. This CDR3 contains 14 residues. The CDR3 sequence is CASRRDRASGELFF. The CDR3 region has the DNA TGTGCCAGCAGACGGGACAGGGCGTCCGGGGAGCTGTTTTTT.

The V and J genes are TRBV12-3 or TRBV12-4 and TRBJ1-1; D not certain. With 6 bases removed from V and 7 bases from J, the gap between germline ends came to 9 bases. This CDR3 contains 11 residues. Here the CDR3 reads CASRPRSEAFF. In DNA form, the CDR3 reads TGTGCCAGCAGACCTAGAAGTGAAGCTTTCTTT.

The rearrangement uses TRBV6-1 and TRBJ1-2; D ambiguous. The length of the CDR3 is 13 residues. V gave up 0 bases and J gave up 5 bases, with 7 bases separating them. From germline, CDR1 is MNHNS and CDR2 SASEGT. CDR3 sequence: CASSEAGQYGYTF. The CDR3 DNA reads TGTGCCAGCAGTGAAGCGGGCCAGTATGGCTACACCTTC.

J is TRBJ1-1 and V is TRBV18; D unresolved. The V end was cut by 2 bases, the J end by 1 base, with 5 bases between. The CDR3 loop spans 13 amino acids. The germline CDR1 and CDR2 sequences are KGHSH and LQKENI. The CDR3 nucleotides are TGTGCCAGCTCACCAGCGGGGAACACTGAAGCTTTCTTT. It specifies CASSPAGNTEAFF.

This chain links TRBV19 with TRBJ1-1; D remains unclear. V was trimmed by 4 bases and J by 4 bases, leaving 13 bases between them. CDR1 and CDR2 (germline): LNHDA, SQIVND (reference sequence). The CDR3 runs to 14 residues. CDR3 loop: CASSTGPRSTEAFF. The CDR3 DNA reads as TGTGCCAGTAGTACAGGACCTCGGAGCACTGAAGCTTTCTTT.